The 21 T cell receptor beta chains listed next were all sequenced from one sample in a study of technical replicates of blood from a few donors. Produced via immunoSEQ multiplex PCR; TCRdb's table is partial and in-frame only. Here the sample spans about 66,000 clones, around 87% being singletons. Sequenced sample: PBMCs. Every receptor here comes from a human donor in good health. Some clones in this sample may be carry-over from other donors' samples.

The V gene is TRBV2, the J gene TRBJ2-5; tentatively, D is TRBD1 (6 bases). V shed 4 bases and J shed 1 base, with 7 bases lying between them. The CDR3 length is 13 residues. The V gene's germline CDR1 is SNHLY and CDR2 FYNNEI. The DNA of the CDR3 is TGTGCCAGCAGTGTGGACAGCCAAGAGACCCAGTACTTC. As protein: CASSVDSQETQYF.

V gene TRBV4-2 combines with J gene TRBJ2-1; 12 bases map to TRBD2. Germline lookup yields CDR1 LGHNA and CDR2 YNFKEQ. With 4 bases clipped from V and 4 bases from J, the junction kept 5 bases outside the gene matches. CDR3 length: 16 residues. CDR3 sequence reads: CASSLRTSGTYNEQFF. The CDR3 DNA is TGTGCCAGCAGCCTACGGACTAGCGGGACTTACAATGAGCAGTTCTTC.

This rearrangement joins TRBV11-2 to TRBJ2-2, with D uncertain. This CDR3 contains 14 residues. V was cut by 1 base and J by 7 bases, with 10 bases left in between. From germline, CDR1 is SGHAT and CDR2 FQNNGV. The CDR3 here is CASSLGGNYGELFF. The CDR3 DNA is TGTGCCAGCAGCTTAGGAGGAAATTACGGGGAGCTGTTTTTT.

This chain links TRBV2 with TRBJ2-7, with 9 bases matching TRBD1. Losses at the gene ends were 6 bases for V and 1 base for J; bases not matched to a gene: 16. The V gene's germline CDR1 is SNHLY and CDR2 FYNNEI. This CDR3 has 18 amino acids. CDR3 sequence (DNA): TGTGCCAGCAGGATCCGGGACAGGGTTCGTCCGACTTCCTACGAGCAGTACTTC. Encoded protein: CASRIRDRVRPTSYEQYF.

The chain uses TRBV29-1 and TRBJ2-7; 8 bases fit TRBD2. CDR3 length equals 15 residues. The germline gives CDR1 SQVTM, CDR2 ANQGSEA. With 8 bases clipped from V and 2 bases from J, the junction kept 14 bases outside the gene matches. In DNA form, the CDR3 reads TGCAGCCTCGAGGCGGCGGGAGGTACCGCCTACGAGCAGTACTTC. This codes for CSLEAAGGTAYEQYF.

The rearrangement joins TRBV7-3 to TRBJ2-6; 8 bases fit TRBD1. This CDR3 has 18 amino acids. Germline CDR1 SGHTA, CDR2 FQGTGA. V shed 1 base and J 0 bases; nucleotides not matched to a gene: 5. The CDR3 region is CASSLRARGLSGANVLTF. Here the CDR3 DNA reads TGTGCCAGCAGCTTAAGGGCCAGGGGGCTCTCTGGGGCCAACGTCCTGACTTTC.

The CDR3 loop is CASSAILAAGETQYF. The DNA for the CDR3 is TGTGCCAGCAGCGCTATCCTAGCGGCCGGGGAGACCCAGTACTTC. V gene TRBV2 combines with J gene TRBJ2-5, with 7 bases that match TRBD2. The J segment lost 5 bases and the V segment lost 6 bases, leaving 12 bases of the junction unmatched. This CDR3 region has 15 residues. Germline-derived CDR1 and CDR2 are SNHLY and FYNNEI.

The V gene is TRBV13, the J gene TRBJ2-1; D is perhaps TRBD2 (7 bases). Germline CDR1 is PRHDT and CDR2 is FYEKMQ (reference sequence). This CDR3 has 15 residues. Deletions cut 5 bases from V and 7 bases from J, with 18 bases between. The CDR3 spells CASSRSSGGGNEQFF. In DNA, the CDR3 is TGTGCCAGCAGCCGTTCTAGCGGAGGGGGGAATGAGCAGTTCTTC.

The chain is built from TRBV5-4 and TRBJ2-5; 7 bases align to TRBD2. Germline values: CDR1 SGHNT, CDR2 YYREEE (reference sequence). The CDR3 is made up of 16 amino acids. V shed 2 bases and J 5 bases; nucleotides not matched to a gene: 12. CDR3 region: CASSFRGLGFSETQYF. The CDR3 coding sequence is TGTGCCAGCAGCTTTCGAGGACTAGGGTTTAGCGAGACCCAGTACTTC.

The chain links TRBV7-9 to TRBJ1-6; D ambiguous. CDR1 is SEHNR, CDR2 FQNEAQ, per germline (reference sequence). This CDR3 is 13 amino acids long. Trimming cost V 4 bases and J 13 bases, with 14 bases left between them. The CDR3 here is CASSSRVEIPLHF. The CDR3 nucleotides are TGTGCCAGCAGCTCCCGGGTCGAGATCCCCCTCCACTTT.

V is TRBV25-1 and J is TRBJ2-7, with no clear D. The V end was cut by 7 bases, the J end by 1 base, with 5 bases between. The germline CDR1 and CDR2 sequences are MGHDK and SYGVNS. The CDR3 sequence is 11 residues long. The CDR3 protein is CASTGSYEQYF. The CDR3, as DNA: TGTGCCAGCACAGGTTCCTACGAGCAGTACTTC.

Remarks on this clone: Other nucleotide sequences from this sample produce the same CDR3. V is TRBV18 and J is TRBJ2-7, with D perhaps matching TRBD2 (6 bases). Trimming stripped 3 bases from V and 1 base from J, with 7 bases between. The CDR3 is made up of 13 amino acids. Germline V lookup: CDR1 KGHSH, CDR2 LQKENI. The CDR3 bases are TGTGCCAGCTCACCGGGACTGTCCTACGAGCAGTACTTC. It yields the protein CASSPGLSYEQYF.

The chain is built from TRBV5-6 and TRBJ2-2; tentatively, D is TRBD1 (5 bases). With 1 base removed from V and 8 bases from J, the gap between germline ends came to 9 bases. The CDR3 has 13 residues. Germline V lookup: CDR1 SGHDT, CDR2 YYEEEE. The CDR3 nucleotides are TGTGCCAGCAGCTTGAACAGGCCTGGGGAGCTGTTTTTT. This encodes CASSLNRPGELFF.

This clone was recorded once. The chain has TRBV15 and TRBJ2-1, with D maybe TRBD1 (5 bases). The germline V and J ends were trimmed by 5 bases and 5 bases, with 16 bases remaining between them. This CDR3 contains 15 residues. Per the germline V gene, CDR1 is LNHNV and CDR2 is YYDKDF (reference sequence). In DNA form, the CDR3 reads TGTGCCACCAGCCCCGGGTCAGGGCAAGACAATGAGCAGTTCTTC. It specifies CATSPGSGQDNEQFF.

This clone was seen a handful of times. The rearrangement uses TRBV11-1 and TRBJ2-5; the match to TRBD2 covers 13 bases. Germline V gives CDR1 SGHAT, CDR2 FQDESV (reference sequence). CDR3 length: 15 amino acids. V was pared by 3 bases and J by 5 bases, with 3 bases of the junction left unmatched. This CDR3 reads CASSLTSGRLETQYF. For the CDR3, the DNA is TGTGCCAGCAGCTTGACTAGCGGGAGGTTGGAGACCCAGTACTTC.

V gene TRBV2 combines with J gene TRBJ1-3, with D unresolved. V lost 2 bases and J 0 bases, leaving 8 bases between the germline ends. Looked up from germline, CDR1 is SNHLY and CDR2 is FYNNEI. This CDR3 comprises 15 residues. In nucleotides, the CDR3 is TGTGCCAGCAGTGAAACGCTTAGCTCTGGAAACACCATATATTTT. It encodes CASSETLSSGNTIYF.

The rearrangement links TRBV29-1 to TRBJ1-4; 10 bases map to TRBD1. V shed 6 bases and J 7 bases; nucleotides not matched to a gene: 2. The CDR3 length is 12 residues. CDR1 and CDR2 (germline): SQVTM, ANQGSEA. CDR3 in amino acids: CSVTGGGEKLFF. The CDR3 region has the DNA TGCAGCGTGACAGGGGGCGGTGAAAAACTGTTTTTT.

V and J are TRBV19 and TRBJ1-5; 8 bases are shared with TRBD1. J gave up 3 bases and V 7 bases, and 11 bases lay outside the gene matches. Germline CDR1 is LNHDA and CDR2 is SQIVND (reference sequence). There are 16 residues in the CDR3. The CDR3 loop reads CASISIDRGNNQPQHF. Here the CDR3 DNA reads TGTGCCAGTATCTCCATCGACAGGGGCAACAATCAGCCCCAGCATTTT.

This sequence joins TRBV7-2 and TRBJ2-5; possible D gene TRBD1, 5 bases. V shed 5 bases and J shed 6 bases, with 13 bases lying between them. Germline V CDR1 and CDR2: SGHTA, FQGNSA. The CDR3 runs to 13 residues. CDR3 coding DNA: TGTGCCAGCAGCCCACGCAGGGCCAAGACCCAGTACTTC. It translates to CASSPRRAKTQYF.

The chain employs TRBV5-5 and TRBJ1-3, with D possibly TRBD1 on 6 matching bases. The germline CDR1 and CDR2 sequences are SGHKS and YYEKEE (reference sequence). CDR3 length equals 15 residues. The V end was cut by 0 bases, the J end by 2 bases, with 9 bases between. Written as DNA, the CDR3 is TGTGCCAGCAGCTTGGAGACAGGAGCTGGAAACACCATATATTTT. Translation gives CASSLETGAGNTIYF.

CDR3 loop: CASSPSGGNNEQFF. In DNA form, the CDR3 reads TGTGCCAGCAGCCCGAGCGGGGGGAACAATGAGCAGTTCTTC. The chain joins TRBV7-3 to TRBJ2-1; 9 nucleotides agree with TRBD2. The germline gives CDR1 SGHTA, CDR2 FQGTGA. The ends lost 5 bases at V and 5 bases at J; junction bases unmatched: 4. There are 14 residues in the CDR3.